This entry is about one T cell receptor (beta chain). Its antigen remains unknown. This specimen comes from a study of cytomegalovirus exposure and HLA in healthy donors. Overall study results and limits: Common viral pathogens (according to a later analysis) appeared linked to several of the most significant clusters.

Germline V gene lookup returns CDR1 SGHAT and CDR2 FQNNGV. The CDR3 sequence is 11 residues long. V was cut by 7 bases and J by 5 bases, with 8 bases left in between. When sampled, the donors appeared nominally healthy, though they likely had unrecorded immune exposures. The study ran its PCR with 60 Vbeta and 13 Jbeta primers. Sequenced by immunoSEQ multiplex PCR; TCRdb stores in-frame clones only, minus some. This sample carries 99,000 or so clones, 10% of them seen once, and the ten largest clones take 5% to 6.5%. V usage is TRBV11-2 and J usage is TRBJ2-5; D is undetermined. Input material: PBMCs. This receptor was obtained from a man aged 40-49 years in good health and CMV-seropositive. CDR3 DNA sequence: TGTGCCAGCACCTTGAGGGAGACCCAGTACTTC. Encoded protein: CASTLRETQYF.